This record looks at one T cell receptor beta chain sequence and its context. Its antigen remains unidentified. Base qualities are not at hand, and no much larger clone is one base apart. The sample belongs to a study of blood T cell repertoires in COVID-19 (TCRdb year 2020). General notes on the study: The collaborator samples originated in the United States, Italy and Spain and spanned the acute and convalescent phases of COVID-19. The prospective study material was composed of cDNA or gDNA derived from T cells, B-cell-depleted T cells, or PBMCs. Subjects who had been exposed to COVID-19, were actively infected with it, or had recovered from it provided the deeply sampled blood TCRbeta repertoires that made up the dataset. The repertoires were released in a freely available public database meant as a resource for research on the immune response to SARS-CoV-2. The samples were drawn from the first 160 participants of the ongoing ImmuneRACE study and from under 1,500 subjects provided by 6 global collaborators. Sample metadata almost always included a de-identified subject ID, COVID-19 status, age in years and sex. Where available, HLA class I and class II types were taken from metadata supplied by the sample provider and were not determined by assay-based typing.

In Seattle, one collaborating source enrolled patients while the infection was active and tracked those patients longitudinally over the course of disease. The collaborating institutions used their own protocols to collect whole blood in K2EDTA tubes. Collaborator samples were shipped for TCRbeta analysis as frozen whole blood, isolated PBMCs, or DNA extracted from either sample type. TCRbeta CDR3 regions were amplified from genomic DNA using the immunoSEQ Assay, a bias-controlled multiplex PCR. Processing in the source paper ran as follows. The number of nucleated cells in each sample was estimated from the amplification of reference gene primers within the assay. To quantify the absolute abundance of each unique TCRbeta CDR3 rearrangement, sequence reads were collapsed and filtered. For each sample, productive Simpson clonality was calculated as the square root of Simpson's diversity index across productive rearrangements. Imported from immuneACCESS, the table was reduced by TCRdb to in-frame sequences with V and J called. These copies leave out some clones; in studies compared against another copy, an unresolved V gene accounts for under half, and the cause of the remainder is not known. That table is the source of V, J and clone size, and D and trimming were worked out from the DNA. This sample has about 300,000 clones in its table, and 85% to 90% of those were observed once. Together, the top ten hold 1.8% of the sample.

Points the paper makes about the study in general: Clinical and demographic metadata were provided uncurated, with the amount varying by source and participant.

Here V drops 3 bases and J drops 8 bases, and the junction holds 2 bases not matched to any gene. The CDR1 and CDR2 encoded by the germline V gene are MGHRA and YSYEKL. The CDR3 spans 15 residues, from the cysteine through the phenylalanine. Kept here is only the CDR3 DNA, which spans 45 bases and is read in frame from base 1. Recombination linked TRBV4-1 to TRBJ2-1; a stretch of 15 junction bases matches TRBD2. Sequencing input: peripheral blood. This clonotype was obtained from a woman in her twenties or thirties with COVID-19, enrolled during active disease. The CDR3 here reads CASSHGLAGGDEQFF. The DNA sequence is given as TGCGCCAGCAGCCATGGACTAGCGGGGGGGGATGAGCAGTTCTTC.